This T cell receptor beta chain was recorded in a study of CD4 and CD8 cells across lung adenocarcinoma regions. CDR1 MNHNS and CDR2 SASEGT come from the germline V gene. Trimming took off 6 bases at V and 6 bases at J, with 9 bases between the two ends. The CDR3 runs to 12 residues. Samples came from patients with localized non-small cell lung adenocarcinoma. TCRdb re-analysed the PCR reads in MiXCR, keeping a single row per CDR3 protein. Here the sample spans under 4,000 distinct CDR3 sequences, around 60% being singletons. This clonotype originated in a female donor with lung adenocarcinoma. The CD4 and CD8 labels of this study may be unreliable. What was sequenced was CD8+ T cells from the margin of a lung tumor. The V gene is TRBV6-1, the J gene TRBJ2-1, with D uncertain. The DNA for the CDR3 is TGTGCCAGCAGGACGCTTCCCAATGAGCAGTTCTTC. The encoded protein is CASRTLPNEQFF.